Listed here are 10 T cell receptor beta chains from one sample, sequenced in a study of blood T cell repertoires in COVID-19. Generated by immunoSEQ multiplex PCR, the TCRdb table keeps only in-frame clones and is missing some. Among about 130,000 clones listed, about 83% were seen once. The sample comprised peripheral blood. The origin of the receptors is a man between 35 and 55 years old with active or convalescent COVID-19.

The chain uses TRBV6-2 or TRBV6-3 and TRBJ2-7; 11 bases line up with TRBD2. The CDR3 sequence is 16 residues long. V lost 2 bases, J lost 2 bases, and 5 bases stayed unmatched. Germline V gene lookup returns CDR1 MNHEY and CDR2 SVGEGT. The CDR3 loop is CASSYGGSGGAYEQYF. CDR3 bases: TGTGCCAGCAGTTACGGTGGTAGCGGGGGGGCCTACGAGCAGTACTTC.

Worth noting for this clone: Additional DNA sequences in this sample encode the identical CDR3. The chain couples TRBV5-1 to TRBJ2-5; 8 bases are a match to TRBD1. CDR1 is SGHRS, CDR2 YFSETQ, per germline. The CDR3 has 14 amino acids. The J segment lost 5 bases and the V segment lost 0 bases, leaving 3 bases of the junction unmatched. CDR3 DNA: TGCGCCAGCAGCTTGGGGACAGGGTTGGAGACCCAGTACTTC. Translating gives CASSLGTGLETQYF.

The chain links TRBV7-2 to TRBJ1-2, with TRBD1 matching 12 bases. The trim removed 3 bases at V and 4 bases at J, leaving 3 bases unmatched. The CDR3 covers 15 residues. Germline V lookup: CDR1 SGHTA, CDR2 FQGNSA. The CDR3 reads CASSLGQGAGYGYTF. CDR3 nucleotides: TGTGCCAGCAGCTTGGGACAGGGGGCAGGCTATGGCTACACCTTC.

This clone was picked up one time. V gene TRBV12-3 or TRBV12-4 combines with J gene TRBJ1-1, with D maybe TRBD1 (5 bases). The CDR3 extends over 13 amino acids. V shed 6 bases and J shed 4 bases, with 12 bases lying between them. DNA for the CDR3: TGTGCCAGCAGCCTGCAGGGTAGCACTGAAGCTTTCTTT. This sequence encodes CASSLQGSTEAFF.

The chain couples TRBV5-4 to TRBJ2-7, with 11 positions matching TRBD1. Germline CDR1 SGHNT, CDR2 YYREEE (reference sequence). CDR3 length equals 15 residues. V was pared by 3 bases and J by 2 bases, with 4 bases of the junction left unmatched. This CDR3 reads CASSSDRGPPYEQYF. The CDR3 bases are TGTGCCAGCAGCTCGGACAGGGGGCCCCCCTACGAGCAGTACTTC.

V gene TRBV7-9 combines with J gene TRBJ1-2, with D tentatively TRBD1 (6 bases). The CDR3 is made up of 12 amino acids. Germline CDR1 and CDR2: SEHNR and FQNEAQ (reference sequence). Trimming left V 5 bases short and J 5 bases short, with 9 bases between. CDR3 nucleotide sequence: TGTGCCAGCAGCCAACAGGGTTATGGCTACACCTTC. Residues: CASSQQGYGYTF.

This clone was found once. The chain joins TRBV11-2 to TRBJ2-7; 8 bases agree with TRBD2. V trimming: 6 bases; J trimming: 5 bases; junction bases outside the gene matches: 3. Germline V CDR1 and CDR2: SGHAT, FQNNGV. The CDR3 has 12 amino acids. This CDR3 is CASSYGGDEQYF. The CDR3 coding sequence is TGTGCCAGCAGTTACGGGGGGGACGAGCAGTACTTC.

J is TRBJ2-7 and V is TRBV6-5; possibly TRBD2 for D (6 bases). There are 13 residues in the CDR3. CDR1 and CDR2 from the germline V gene are MNHEY and SVGAGI. Trimming stripped 6 bases from V and 6 bases from J, with 15 bases between. In nucleotides, the CDR3 is TGTGCCAGCAGGTCCGGCCCGCGGGGCGAGCAGTACTTC. Translating it yields CASRSGPRGEQYF.

The chain is built from TRBV29-1 and TRBJ2-7; 8 bases are a match to TRBD1. The CDR3 is 13 amino acids. Looked up from germline, CDR1 is SQVTM and CDR2 is ANQGSEA. V was clipped by 6 bases and J by 6 bases; unmatched bases: 10. CDR3 in DNA: TGCAGCGTGGTTGGACAGGGTAACTCCGAGCAGTACTTC. This codes for CSVVGQGNSEQYF.

The gene calls are TRBV19 and TRBJ2-7; no firm D call. Trimming left V 5 bases short and J 7 bases short, with 21 bases between. The germline V gene encodes CDR1 LNHDA and CDR2 SQIVND (reference sequence). The CDR3 sequence is 15 residues long. CDR3: CASSQVSYLPGEQYF. CDR3 DNA sequence: TGTGCCAGTAGTCAGGTCAGCTACCTTCCCGGAGAGCAGTACTTC.